Following are 15 T cell receptor beta chains from one sample sequenced in a study of breast tumors, draining lymph nodes, adjacent tissues. Each CDR3 protein gets one entry after TCRdb re-called the multiplex PCR reads with MiXCR. The data contain approximately 150,000 distinct CDR3 sequences, approximately 30% of them singletons. Samples came from axillary lymph nodes draining the breast cancer. Material: axillary lymph node tissue. The source is a female donor with breast cancer. Some clones in this sample may be carry-over from other donors' samples.

In this sample, this clonotype turned up once. This sequence joins TRBV7-9 and TRBJ1-5, with 8 bases fitting TRBD1. Germline lookup yields CDR1 SEHNR and CDR2 FQNEAQ (reference sequence). J lost 5 bases, V lost 3 bases, and 3 bases had no gene match. This CDR3 has 14 amino acids. The DNA of the CDR3 is TGTGCCAGCAGCTTCCGACAGGGGTATCAGCCCCAGCATTTT. It is translated as CASSFRQGYQPQHF.

A note on this clonotype: One end of the junction varies from germline; a read error may be responsible. The rearrangement joins TRBV12-5 to TRBJ1-2, with a weak D call TRBD1 (6 bases). CDR3 length: 16 residues. CDR1 and CDR2 from the germline V gene are LGHNT and FRNRAP. The CDR3 is CASGTLRGYLGGGHTF. CDR3 DNA: TGTGCTAGCGGTACCCTGCGGGGGTATCTAGGGGGTGGCCACACCTTC.

This clonotype came up many times. The CDR3 protein is CASSRTTNYRVVVPGANVLTF. Here the CDR3 DNA reads TGCGCCAGCAGCCGTACTACGAATTACAGGGTGGTCGTCCCTGGGGCCAACGTCCTGACTTTC. The chain employs TRBV5-1 and TRBJ2-6; a possible D gene is TRBD1 (6 bases). Per the germline V gene, CDR1 is SGHRS and CDR2 is YFSETQ. The CDR3 has 21 amino acids. V lost 4 bases to trimming and J lost 2 bases, with 28 bases between them.

Regarding this clonotype: A much larger clone lies one base from this, so it may be a read error. CDR3: CACSGRRDSRSEQYF. The CDR3 coding sequence is TGTGCCTGCAGCGGACGCCGGGACAGTCGGTCCGAGCAGTACTTC. This chain links TRBV13 with TRBJ2-7; 7 positions match TRBD1. CDR1 is PRHDT and CDR2 is FYEKMQ in the germline V gene (reference sequence). This CDR3 spans 15 amino acids.

This clonotype was counted ten times or more. The V gene is TRBV6-5, the J gene TRBJ1-4; 11 bases line up with TRBD1. Germline CDR1 MNHEY, CDR2 SVGAGI. The CDR3 is 17 residues long. J was trimmed by 8 bases and V by 1 base; bases with no gene match: 9. The CDR3, as DNA: TGTGCCAGCAGTTACTTCGGACAGGGGGCATTTGGGGAAAAACTGTTTTTT. Protein: CASSYFGQGAFGEKLFF.

This clonotype has more than one count but fewer than ten. The DNA is left out, because the CDR3 cannot be placed on it with certainty; the CDR3 is given as TCRdb lists it. The CDR3 loop reads CISVPEAPPWTGGTHYEQYV. V is TRBV7-5 and J is TRBJ2-7; the D call of TRBD1 is as the table states it, not checked on the DNA. TRBV7-5 is termed a pseudogene. Ends included, the CDR3 has 20 residues.

This clonotype has at least ten counts. The chain is built from TRBV5-8 and TRBJ2-2, with D unresolved. CDR1 SGHTS and CDR2 YDEGEE come from the germline V gene. Trimming stripped 4 bases from V and 0 bases from J, with 10 bases between. The CDR3 extends over 15 amino acids. The DNA for the CDR3 is TGTGCCAGCAGCCCGGACCCCGCGAACACCGGGGAGCTGTTTTTT. Translating gives CASSPDPANTGELFF.

At least ten counts were recorded for this clonotype. The chain carries TRBV19 and TRBJ1-2; TRBD1 aligns across 8 bases. The CDR3 runs 18 residues. Germline lookup yields CDR1 LNHDA and CDR2 SQIVND (reference sequence). J lost 4 bases, V lost 7 bases, and 20 bases had no gene match. DNA of the CDR3: TGTGCCAGTAAACAGATCAACCGCTCCGACAGGGGTTTCTATGGCTACACCTTC. As protein: CASKQINRSDRGFYGYTF. Based on the CDR3 plus reference TRBV19 and TRBJ1-2, the full variable domain is DGGITQSPKYLFRKEGQNVTLSCEQNLNHDAMYWYRQDPGQGLRLIYYSQIVNDFQKGDIAEGYSVSREKKESFPLTVTSAQKNPTAFYLCASKQINRSDRGFYGYTFGSGTRLTVV.

With regard to this clonotype: A much bigger clone sits one base away, suggesting this may be a read error. This chain connects TRBV20-1 to TRBJ2-1; no reliable D call. CDR3 length: 11 amino acids. Germline V gives CDR1 DFQATT, CDR2 SNEGSKA (reference sequence). CDR3 coding DNA: TGCAGTGCCACCAGCCTGGGTGGGCAGTCCTTC. It codes for CSATSLGGQSF.

The genes are TRBV20-1 and TRBJ2-7; 10 bases are shared with TRBD1. CDR3 size: 12 residues. Germline lookup yields CDR1 DFQATT and CDR2 SNEGSKA (reference sequence). CDR3 bases: TGCAGCTTAGACAGGGGGCGGGACGAGCAGTACGTC. It yields the protein CSLDRGRDEQYV.

The rearrangement uses TRBV6-6 and TRBJ2-5, with a weak D call TRBD1 (8 bases). Trimming took 11 bases from V and 5 from J, leaving 21 bases between them. CDR3 length: 14 residues. Germline CDR1 and CDR2: MNHNY and SVGAGI (reference sequence). CDR3 in amino acids: CAGNRGGNEETQYF. The CDR3 nucleotides are TGTGCCGGGAACAGGGGGGGTAATGAGGAGACCCAGTACTTC.

This clonotype came up many times. The chain is built from TRBV28 and TRBJ1-5; 8 bases line up with TRBD1. The CDR3 covers 11 residues. CDR1 and CDR2 from the germline V gene are MDHEN and SYDVKM. J lost 12 bases, V lost 8 bases, and 6 bases had no gene match. The chain's CDR3 is CASLRTGLQHF. The CDR3 DNA is TGTGCCAGCCTTAGGACAGGGCTCCAGCATTTT.

The table lists this clonotype with a few counts. A much larger clone differs from this one at a single base, so this may be a read error. J is TRBJ1-2 and V is TRBV14, with a weak D call TRBD1 (6 bases). CDR3 length equals 15 residues. The V gene's germline CDR1 is SGHDN and CDR2 FVKESK. Here the CDR3 DNA reads TGTGCCAGCAGCCGGTGGACAGAAGATAACTATGGCTCCACCTTC. Translating gives CASSRWTEDNYGSTF.

This clonotype was observed many times. The chain couples TRBV6-6 to TRBJ2-7, with D perhaps TRBD1 (5 bases). V was pared by 5 bases and J by 5 bases, with 25 bases between. Germline V CDR1 and CDR2: MNHNY, SVGAGI (reference sequence). The CDR3 is 17 amino acids. CDR3 loop: CASSEADVGRAENEQYV. The CDR3 DNA reads TGTGCCAGCAGTGAGGCCGATGTGGGCAGGGCTGAAAACGAGCAGTACGTC.

V gene TRBV10-1 combines with J gene TRBJ1-2; TRBD1 aligns across 8 bases. Trimming took 2 bases from V and 4 from J; bases not matched to a gene: 0. The CDR3 totals 13 residues. The V gene's germline CDR1 is WNHNN and CDR2 SYGVQD (reference sequence). The CDR3 is CASSETGGYGYTF. The CDR3 DNA is TGCGCCAGCAGTGAGACAGGGGGCTATGGCTACACCTTC.